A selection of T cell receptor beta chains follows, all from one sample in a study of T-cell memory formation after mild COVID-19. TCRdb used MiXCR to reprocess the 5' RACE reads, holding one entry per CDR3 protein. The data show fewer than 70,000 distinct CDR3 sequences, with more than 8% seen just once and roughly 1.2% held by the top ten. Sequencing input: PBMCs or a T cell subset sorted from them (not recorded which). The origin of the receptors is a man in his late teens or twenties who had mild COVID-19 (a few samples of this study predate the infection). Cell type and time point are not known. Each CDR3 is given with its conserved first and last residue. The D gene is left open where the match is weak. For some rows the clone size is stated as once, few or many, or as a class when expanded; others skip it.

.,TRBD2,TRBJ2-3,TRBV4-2,CASSQGLAGGVTDTQYF,TGTGCCAGCAGCCAGGGACTAGCGGGGGGTGTCACAGATACGCAGTATTTT
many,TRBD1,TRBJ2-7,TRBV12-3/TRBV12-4,CASSPGQHEQYF,TGTGCCAGCAGTCCGGGACAGCACGAGCAGTACTTC
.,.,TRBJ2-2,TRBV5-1,CASSYRENTGELFF,TGCGCCAGCAGCTACAGGGAGAACACCGGGGAGCTGTTTTTT
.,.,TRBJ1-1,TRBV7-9,CASSLARQMNTEAFF,TGTGCCAGCAGCTTGGCGAGGCAAATGAACACTGAAGCTTTCTTT
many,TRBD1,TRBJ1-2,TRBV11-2,CASSLLGQGYGYTF,TGTGCCAGCAGCTTATTGGGACAGGGCTATGGCTACACCTTC
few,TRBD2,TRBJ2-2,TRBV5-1,CASSVGLAGTGELFF,TGCGCCAGCAGCGTCGGACTAGCGGGCACCGGGGAGCTGTTTTTT
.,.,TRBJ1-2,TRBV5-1,CASSLERPGSANYGYTF,TGCGCCAGCAGCTTGGAAAGGCCGGGTTCAGCTAACTATGGCTACACCTTC
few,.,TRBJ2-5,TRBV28,CASSRRRAQYF,TGTGCCAGCAGTCGCCGTCGGGCCCAGTACTTC
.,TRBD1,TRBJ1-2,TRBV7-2,CASSYRTGGRGYTF,TGTGCCAGCAGCTACAGGACAGGGGGACGTGGCTACACCTTC
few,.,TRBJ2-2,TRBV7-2,CASSVARTGELFF,TGTGCCAGCAGCGTGGCTAGGACCGGGGAGCTGTTTTTT
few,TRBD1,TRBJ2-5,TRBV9,CASSVGTGEQETQYF,TGTGCCAGCAGCGTAGGGACAGGGGAACAAGAGACCCAGTACTTC
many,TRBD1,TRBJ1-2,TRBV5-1,CASSGQGDGYTF,TGCGCCAGCAGCGGACAGGGGGACGGCTACACCTTC
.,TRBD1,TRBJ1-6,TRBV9,CASSHRGDSPLHF,TGTGCCAGCAGCCACAGGGGGGATTCACCCCTCCACTTT
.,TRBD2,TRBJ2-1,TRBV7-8,CASSVGGLGVKNDEQFF,TGTGCCAGCAGCGTCGGGGGGTTAGGGGTTAAAAACGATGAGCAGTTCTTC
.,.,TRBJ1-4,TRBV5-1,CASSSTGTAEKLFF,TGCGCCAGCAGCTCAACCGGGACGGCTGAAAAACTGTTTTTT
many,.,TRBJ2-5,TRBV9,CASSESQETQYF,TGTGCCAGCAGCGAGTCACAAGAGACCCAGTACTTC
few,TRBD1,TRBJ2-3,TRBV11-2,CASSLAGQGSTQYF,TGTGCCAGCAGCTTAGCGGGACAGGGGTCTACGCAGTATTTT
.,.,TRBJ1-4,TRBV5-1,CASSLSSGQSNEKLFF,TGCGCCAGCAGCTTGAGCTCTGGACAGTCTAATGAAAAACTGTTTTTT
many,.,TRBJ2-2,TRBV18,CASSPGYTGELFF,TGTGCCAGCTCACCAGGGTACACCGGGGAGCTGTTTTTT
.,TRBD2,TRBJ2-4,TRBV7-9,CASRVSGGKNIQYF,TGTGCCAGCAGAGTCAGCGGGGGCAAAAACATTCAGTACTTC
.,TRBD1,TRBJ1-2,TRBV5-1,CASSSGQGEGYTF,TGCGCCAGCAGCTCGGGACAGGGGGAAGGCTACACCTTC
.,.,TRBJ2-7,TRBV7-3,CASSLTASSYEQYF,TGTGCCAGCAGCTTAACGGCCAGCTCCTACGAGCAGTACTTC
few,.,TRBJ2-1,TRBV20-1,CRPHSGSVHNEQFF,TGCAGGCCCCATTCGGGAAGCGTCCACAATGAGCAGTTCTTC
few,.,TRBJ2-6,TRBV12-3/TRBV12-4,CASRMGGTGANVLTF,TGTGCCAGCAGGATGGGGGGCACAGGGGCCAACGTCCTGACTTTC
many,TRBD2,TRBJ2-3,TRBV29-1,CSVDLAGWGTDTQYF,TGCAGCGTTGACCTAGCGGGATGGGGGACAGATACGCAGTATTTT
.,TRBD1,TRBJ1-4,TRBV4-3,CASSQLGDRGEKLFF,TGCGCCAGCAGCCAATTAGGGGACAGGGGTGAAAAACTGTTTTTT
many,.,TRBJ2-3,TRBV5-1,CASSAGFADTQYF,TGCGCCAGCAGCGCGGGATTTGCGGATACGCAGTATTTT
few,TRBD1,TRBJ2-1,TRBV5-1,CASSPNTGANEQFF,TGCGCCAGCAGCCCGAATACAGGGGCCAATGAGCAGTTCTTC
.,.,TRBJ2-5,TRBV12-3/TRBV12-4,CASSFSGAGETQYF,TGTGCCAGCAGTTTTTCGGGGGCCGGAGAGACCCAGTACTTC
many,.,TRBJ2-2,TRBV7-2,CASSLAGPGAGELFF,TGTGCCAGCAGCTTAGCGGGCCCGGGGGCCGGGGAGCTGTTTTTT
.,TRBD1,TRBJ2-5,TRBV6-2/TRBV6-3,CASSSNRDRRETQYF,TGTGCCAGCAGTTCAAACCGGGACAGGAGGGAGACCCAGTACTTC
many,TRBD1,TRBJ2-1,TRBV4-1,CASSQTRNRGEGNEQFF,TGCGCCAGCAGCCAAACGCGAAACAGGGGTGAGGGCAATGAGCAGTTCTTC
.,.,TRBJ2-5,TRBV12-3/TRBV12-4,CASSLRGRGGQETQYF,TGTGCCAGCAGTTTAAGGGGTAGGGGAGGCCAAGAGACCCAGTACTTC
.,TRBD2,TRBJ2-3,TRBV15,CATSREVEAGFTDTQYF,TGTGCCACCAGCAGAGAGGTGGAAGCGGGGTTCACAGATACGCAGTATTTT
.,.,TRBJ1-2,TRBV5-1,CASSLDRPITYGYTF,TGCGCCAGCAGCTTGGACAGGCCTATTACCTATGGCTACACCTTC
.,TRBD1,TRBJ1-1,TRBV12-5,CASARQGTNTEAFF,TGTGCTAGTGCCCGACAGGGGACGAACACTGAAGCTTTCTTT
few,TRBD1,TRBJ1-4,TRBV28,CASGAGTGLEKLFF,TGTGCCAGCGGAGCCGGGACAGGCCTTGAAAAACTGTTTTTT
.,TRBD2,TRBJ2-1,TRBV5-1,CASSSLPGLAGVHEQFF,TGCGCCAGCAGCTCCCTCCCGGGACTAGCGGGGGTCCATGAGCAGTTCTTC
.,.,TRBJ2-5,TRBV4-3,CASSQDAGIQYF,TGCGCCAGCAGCCAAGATGCAGGTATCCAGTACTTC
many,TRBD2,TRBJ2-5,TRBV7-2,CASSLLAGGLETQYF,TGTGCCAGCAGCTTACTAGCGGGGGGGCTAGAGACCCAGTACTTC
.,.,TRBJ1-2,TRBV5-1,CASSPGLTNYGYTF,TGCGCCAGCAGCCCCGGACTGACTAACTATGGCTACACCTTC
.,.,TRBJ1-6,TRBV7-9,CASSLEARNSPLHF,TGTGCCAGCAGCTTAGAGGCCAGAAATTCACCCCTCCACTTT
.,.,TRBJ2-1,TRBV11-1,CASSPDSSYNEQFF,TGTGCCAGCAGCCCGGACAGCTCCTACAATGAGCAGTTCTTC
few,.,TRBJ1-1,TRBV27,CASSFRIGNTEAFF,TGTGCCAGCAGTTTTAGGATCGGGAACACTGAAGCTTTCTTT
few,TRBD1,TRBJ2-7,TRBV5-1,CASSLAVDRGFEQYF,TGCGCCAGCAGCTTGGCCGTGGACAGGGGTTTCGAGCAGTACTTC
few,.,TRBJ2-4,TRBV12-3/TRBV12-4,CASSKGTPGIQYF,TGTGCCAGCAGTAAGGGGACTCCCGGCATTCAGTACTTC
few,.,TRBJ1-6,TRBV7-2,CASSSPASSSYNSPLHF,TGTGCCAGCAGCTCACCAGCCTCCAGCTCCTATAATTCACCCCTCCACTTT
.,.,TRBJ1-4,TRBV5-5,CASSSGTLSEKLFF,TGTGCCAGCAGCTCCGGGACGTTAAGTGAAAAACTGTTTTTT
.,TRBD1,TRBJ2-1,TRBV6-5,CASSYSTGGHRYNEQFF,TGTGCCAGCAGTTACTCTACAGGGGGCCATAGATACAATGAGCAGTTCTTC
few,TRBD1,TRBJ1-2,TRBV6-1,CASNPGGYGYTF,TGTGCCAGCAATCCAGGGGGGTATGGCTACACCTTC
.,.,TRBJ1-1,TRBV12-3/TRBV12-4,CASTVMGYAFAFF,TGTGCCAGCACTGTCATGGGGTACGCGTTCGCTTTCTTT
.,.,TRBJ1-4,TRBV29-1,CSVAFYNEKLFF,TGCAGCGTCGCGTTTTATAATGAAAAACTGTTTTTT